Listed below are T cell receptor beta chains from one sample, sequenced in a study of cytomegalovirus exposure and HLA in healthy donors. TCRdb keeps only in-frame clones here, not all; method: immunoSEQ multiplex PCR. The sample carries about 120,000 clones, 70% to 80% recorded once. Source material: PBMCs. These receptors were obtained from a middle-aged woman in good health and CMV-seropositive. The CDR3 runs from the conserved cysteine through the conserved F or W. The D gene is left open where the match is weak. Clone size appears in some rows only: once, few, many, or a class for an expanded clone.

V	D	J	size	CDR3	DNA
TRBV5-1	TRBD1	TRBJ2-7	few	CASSPGQGVEQYF	TGCGCCAGCAGCCCGGGACAGGGGGTCGAGCAGTACTTC
TRBV5-1	TRBD2	TRBJ2-1	NA	CASSSPLAGAYNEQFF	TGCGCCAGCAGCTCGCCCCTAGCGGGGGCCTACAATGAGCAGTTCTTC
TRBV2	NA	TRBJ1-2	NA	CASSADAGAAYGYTF	TGTGCCAGCAGTGCCGATGCAGGGGCTGCCTATGGCTACACCTTC
TRBV7-8	NA	TRBJ1-1	NA	CASSTQVHEAFF	TGTGCCAGCAGCACACAGGTCCATGAAGCTTTCTTT
TRBV29-1	NA	TRBJ1-1	few	CSGSGIIGTEAFF	TGCAGTGGATCGGGGATAATTGGGACTGAAGCTTTCTTT
TRBV19	TRBD1	TRBJ1-1	NA	CASSDRGNTEAFF	TGTGCCAGTTCGGACAGGGGGAACACTGAAGCTTTCTTT
TRBV11-2	TRBD1	TRBJ2-5	NA	CASSSARGLQETQYF	TGTGCCAGCAGCTCAGCCAGGGGGCTGCAAGAGACCCAGTACTTC
TRBV2	TRBD1	TRBJ1-1	once	CASSPSGTGTQAFF	TGTGCCAGCAGCCCCTCCGGGACAGGAACCCAAGCTTTCTTT
TRBV19	TRBD1	TRBJ1-2	NA	CASTDRVQGGYTF	TGTGCCAGTACGGACAGGGTTCAGGGTGGCTACACCTTC
TRBV11-1	TRBD1	TRBJ1-1	NA	CASSAKTGFNTEAFF	TGTGCCAGCAGCGCAAAGACAGGGTTCAACACTGAAGCTTTCTTT
TRBV6-1	NA	TRBJ1-2	NA	CASRQGGGNYGYTF	TGTGCCAGCAGGCAGGGCGGCGGTAACTATGGCTACACCTTC
TRBV4-3	NA	TRBJ2-3	NA	CASSQDQEPGTDTQYF	TGCGCCAGCAGCCAAGATCAGGAACCGGGCACAGATACGCAGTATTTT
TRBV7-6	NA	TRBJ2-7	NA	CASSLDPGSGEQYF	TGTGCCAGCAGCTTAGATCCCGGGTCCGGCGAGCAGTACTTC
TRBV5-8	NA	TRBJ1-1	NA	CASSTNRVWTEAFF	TGTGCCAGCAGCACTAACAGGGTTTGGACTGAAGCTTTCTTT
TRBV9	TRBD1	TRBJ1-1	NA	CASSGQGLDTEAFF	TGTGCCAGCAGCGGACAGGGGTTGGACACTGAAGCTTTCTTT
TRBV11-2	NA	TRBJ2-3	NA	CASSLEEDTQYF	TGTGCCAGCAGCTTAGAGGAGGATACGCAGTATTTT
TRBV5-1	NA	TRBJ2-1	NA	CASSLMEWNEQFF	TGCGCCAGCAGCTTAATGGAGTGGAATGAGCAGTTCTTC
TRBV4-1	NA	TRBJ1-5	few	CASSQDGGSPLQPQHF	TGCGCCAGCAGCCAAGATGGAGGGAGCCCCTTACAGCCCCAGCATTTT
TRBV6-5	TRBD1	TRBJ1-2	NA	CASSYHQRLRGLTF	TGTGCCAGCAGTTATCACCAACGTCTAAGGGGGCTCACCTTC
TRBV6-5	NA	TRBJ2-7	once	CASSPRGGAYEQYF	TGTGCCAGCAGTCCCAGAGGGGGAGCCTACGAGCAGTACTTC
TRBV11-2	TRBD2	TRBJ2-3	NA	CASSLLASGGDTQYF	TGTGCCAGCAGCCTGCTGGCTAGCGGGGGGGATACGCAGTATTTT
TRBV5-4	NA	TRBJ2-6	few	CASSFGLSSGANVLTF	TGTGCCAGCAGCTTCGGACTAAGCTCTGGGGCCAACGTCCTGACTTTC
TRBV5-1	NA	TRBJ2-5	NA	CASSPGLTQETQYF	TGCGCCAGCAGCCCCGGACTGACCCAAGAGACCCAGTACTTC
TRBV7-6	TRBD1	TRBJ2-7	few	CASSLGDRVGPSYEQYF	TGTGCCAGCAGCTTAGGTGACAGGGTAGGGCCCTCCTACGAGCAGTACTTC
TRBV7-2	TRBD1	TRBJ1-2	NA	CASSSRTGDNYGYTF	TGTGCCAGCAGCTCTCGGACAGGGGACAACTATGGCTACACCTTC
TRBV18	TRBD1	TRBJ1-5	NA	CASSPGTAQPQHF	TGTGCCAGCTCACCAGGGACAGCTCAGCCCCAGCATTTT
TRBV9	NA	TRBJ1-5	NA	CASSVATGLDQPQHF	TGTGCCAGCAGCGTAGCTACAGGGTTAGATCAGCCCCAGCATTTT
TRBV13	TRBD1	TRBJ2-7	NA	CASTKTDRDRGEQYF	TGTGCCAGCACCAAAACGGACCGGGACAGGGGCGAGCAGTACTTC
TRBV5-4	NA	TRBJ1-6	NA	CASTYDSAYNSPLHF	TGTGCCAGCACTTATGACAGCGCCTATAATTCACCCCTCCACTTT
TRBV6-1	NA	TRBJ1-2	NA	CASSEGGGIGYGYTF	TGTGCCAGCAGTGAAGGGGGAGGGATAGGGTATGGCTACACCTTC
TRBV9	TRBD1	TRBJ1-2	few	CASNPTDRGYGYTF	TGTGCCAGCAACCCCACCGACAGGGGCTATGGCTACACCTTC